This T cell receptor beta chain was found in a study of spatial heterogeneity in lung cancer. For the study at large: Raw reads showed each unique TCR and UMI combination turning up more than ten times on average.

As for time point: sample taken at primary tumor resection. Tumor, nontumor lung or frozen PBMC supplied whole RNA, sequenced without sorting. TCRdb fed the 5' RACE reads into MiXCR, producing one record per CDR3 protein. The sample lists thousands of distinct CDR3 sequences, over 5% occurring once. V lost 5 bases and J lost 4, with 12 bases in between. Germline-derived CDR1 and CDR2 are SGHTA and FQGTGA. The length of the CDR3 is 15 residues. The TCR sequence derives from a female donor with early-stage non-small cell lung cancer. The starting material was normal lung tissue next to the tumor, obtained at surgery. The V gene is TRBV7-3, the J gene TRBJ2-6; D may match TRBD1 or TRBD2 (5 bases each). In DNA form, the CDR3 reads TGTGCCAGCAGCCCTCGAGGGGCCGGGGCCAACGTCCTGACTTTC. This translates into CASSPRGAGANVLTF.